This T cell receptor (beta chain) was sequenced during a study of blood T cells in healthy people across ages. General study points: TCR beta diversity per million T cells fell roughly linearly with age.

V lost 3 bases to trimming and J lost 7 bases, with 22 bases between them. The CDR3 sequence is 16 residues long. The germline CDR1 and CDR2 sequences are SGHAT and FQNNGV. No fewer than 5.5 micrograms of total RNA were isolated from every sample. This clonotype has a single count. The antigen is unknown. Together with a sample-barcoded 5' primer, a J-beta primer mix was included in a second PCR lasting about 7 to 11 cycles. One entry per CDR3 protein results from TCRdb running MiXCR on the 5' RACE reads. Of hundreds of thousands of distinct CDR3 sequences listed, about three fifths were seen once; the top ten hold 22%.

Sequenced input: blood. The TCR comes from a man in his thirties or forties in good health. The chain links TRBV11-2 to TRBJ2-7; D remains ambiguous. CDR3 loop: CASSLDRTELYNEQYF. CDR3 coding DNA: TGTGCCAGCAGCTTGGATCGGACGGAACTTTACAATGAGCAGTACTTC.